The clone carrying this TCR beta chain was seen more than once but under ten times. Germline V CDR1 and CDR2: SGHRS, YFSETQ. Trimming took 5 bases from V and 4 from J; bases not matched to a gene: 4. This CDR3 is 13 amino acids long. The source of the sample is a study of blood T cell repertoires in COVID-19. Overall study: Italy, Spain and the United States were the sources of the convalescent and acute COVID-19 samples.

This table comes from immunoSEQ multiplex PCR, and its TCRdb copy is limited to in-frame clones, with some not included. The repertoire has almost 85,000 clones, roughly 90% of them found once; the top ten carry roughly 1%. Enrolled through a virtual design, the participants were between 18 and 89 years of age and came from fewer than 30 US areas. The sample comprised PBMCs or T cells enriched from blood (not recorded which). The TCR originated in a woman aged 50 to 65 with acute COVID-19. The gene calls are TRBV5-1 and TRBJ1-2; 8 bases line up with TRBD1. DNA of the CDR3: TGCGCCAGCAGTACAGGGGGGAGCTATGGCTACACCTTC. Its translation: CASSTGGSYGYTF.